This passage covers 29 T cell receptor beta chains from one sample sequenced in a study of breast tumors, draining lymph nodes, adjacent tissues. The lymph nodes were axillary draining lymph nodes from breast cancer patients. TCRdb itself ran the multiplex PCR reads through MiXCR, one entry per CDR3 protein. The table shows roughly 120,000 distinct CDR3 sequences, with roughly 21% occurring only once. Sequencing input: axillary lymph node tissue. The receptors shown here come from a female donor with breast cancer. Some clones in this sample may be carry-over from other donors' samples.

V gene TRBV14 combines with J gene TRBJ2-3, with 12 bases lining up with TRBD1. The junction had 2 bases not matched to a gene; V was cut back by 2 bases and J by 5 bases. This CDR3 has 15 residues. The V gene's germline CDR1 is SGHDN and CDR2 FVKESK. The CDR3 is CASSQWDRGRDTQYF. The CDR3 coding sequence is TGTGCCAGCAGCCAATGGGACAGGGGGCGAGATACGCAGTATTTT.

This clonotype appeared many times. This rearrangement joins TRBV5-1 to TRBJ2-1, with 8 bases aligning to TRBD1. CDR3 length: 11 residues. Germline V lookup: CDR1 SGHRS, CDR2 YFSETQ. J was trimmed by 12 bases and V by 6 bases; bases with no gene match: 5. CDR3 residues: CASNDRGPQFF. The CDR3 coding sequence is TGCGCCAGCAATGACAGGGGACCGCAGTTCTTC.

This clonotype has ten or more counts. The V and J genes are TRBV20-1 and TRBJ2-7; 11 bases are shared with TRBD2. This CDR3 has 14 amino acids. The V gene end was trimmed by 4 bases and the J gene end by 4 bases; junction bases not matched to a gene: 6. The germline V gene has CDR1 DFQATT and CDR2 SNEGSKA (reference sequence). The CDR3 here is CSATPSGRRYEQYF. The DNA of the CDR3 is TGCAGTGCTACCCCTAGCGGGAGGAGATACGAGCAGTACTTC.

This clonotype was seen ten or more times. The rearrangement uses TRBV5-1 and TRBJ2-4, with D uncertain. Germline CDR1 is SGHRS and CDR2 is YFSETQ. The CDR3 totals 12 residues. Trimming shortened V by 0 bases and J by 8 bases, and 6 bases separated the two germline ends. This CDR3 reads CASSLGRDIQYF. The CDR3 DNA sequence: TGCGCCAGCAGCTTGGGTAGGGACATTCAGTACTTC.

This clonotype was seen at least ten times. This chain joins TRBV9 and TRBJ2-2, with D uncertain. The CDR3 is 14 amino acids. The V gene lost 0 bases and the J gene lost 4 bases, with 7 bases spanning the gap. Germline V gene data show CDR1 as SGDLS and CDR2 as YYNGEE. CDR3 amino acids: CASSVDFGTGELFF. Written as DNA, the CDR3 is TGTGCCAGCAGCGTAGATTTCGGCACCGGGGAGCTGTTTTTT.

This clonotype was picked up many times. The chain joins TRBV9 to TRBJ2-5; 10 bases align to TRBD2. V shed 3 bases and J 5 bases; nucleotides not matched to a gene: 10. Germline V CDR1 and CDR2: SGDLS, YYNGEE. CDR3 size: 16 residues. The CDR3 loop is CASSAGGLAARETQYF. As DNA, the CDR3 is TGTGCCAGCAGCGCGGGAGGACTAGCGGCCAGGGAGACCCAGTACTTC.

This clonotype was counted at least ten times. The chain joins TRBV7-2 to TRBJ2-3; D unresolved. The germline V and J ends were trimmed by 5 bases and 6 bases, with 12 bases remaining between them. From germline, CDR1 is SGHTA and CDR2 FQGNSA. The CDR3 extends over 13 amino acids. CDR3 amino acids: CASSIGLGDTQYF. DNA for the CDR3: TGTGCCAGCAGCATAGGGCTCGGGGATACGCAGTATTTT.

Of note for this clonotype: Being one base from a much bigger clone, this may be a read error. CDR3 sequence (DNA): TGTGCCAGTAGTATTGGGGGCAACTCTGGAAACACCATATGTTTT. Residues: CASSIGGNSGNTICF. The rearrangement links TRBV19 to TRBJ1-3; a weak D match, TRBD1 (6 bases). The CDR3 is made up of 15 amino acids. Germline CDR1 reads LNHDA; CDR2 reads SQIVND (reference sequence).

This clonotype was seen many times. This chain uses TRBV9 with TRBJ2-2; D not certain. From germline, CDR1 is SGDLS and CDR2 YYNGEE. This CDR3 region has 13 residues. The V and J ends lost 0 bases and 4 bases respectively, with 4 bases between them. The CDR3 region is CASSVDGTGELFF. DNA for the CDR3: TGTGCCAGCAGCGTAGACGGCACCGGGGAGCTGTTTTTT.

This clonotype occurred many times. The chain combines TRBV11-1 with TRBJ2-3; TRBD2 might be the D (6 bases). Germline V gene sequence: CDR1 SGHAT, CDR2 FQDESV (reference sequence). The CDR3 runs to 12 residues. V shed 4 bases and J shed 6 bases, with 8 bases lying between them. The CDR3 DNA reads TGTGCCAGCAGCTCCCGGGGGGATACGCAGTATTTT. This encodes CASSSRGDTQYF. The full variable domain, rest sourced from reference TRBV11-1 and TRBJ2-3, is EAEVAQSPRYKITEKSQAVAFWCDPISGHATLYWYRQILGQGPELLVQFQDESVVDDSQLPKDRFSAERLKGVDSTLKIQPAELGDSAMYLCASSSRGDTQYFGPGTRLTVL.

In this sample, this clonotype turned up many times. The rearrangement joins TRBV29-1 to TRBJ2-1; D uncertain. The V gene lost 2 bases and the J gene lost 8 bases, with 13 bases spanning the gap. This CDR3 contains 13 residues. Germline values: CDR1 SQVTM, CDR2 ANQGSEA. The CDR3 DNA sequence: TGCAGCGTTGAAACCCCAAAGGCGGATGAGCAGTTCTTC. Translating gives CSVETPKADEQFF.

The chain joins TRBV7-3 to TRBJ2-5, with D perhaps assigned TRBD1 or TRBD2 (5 bases each). The germline CDR1 and CDR2 sequences are SGHTA and FQGTGA. Deletions cut 8 bases from V and 1 base from J, with 11 bases between. CDR3 length equals 13 residues. CDR3 protein: CASGPGGQETQYF. In nucleotides, the CDR3 is TGTGCCAGCGGCCCTGGGGGCCAAGAGACCCAGTACTTC. The whole variable domain, remainder taken from reference TRBV7-3 and TRBJ2-5, is GAGVSQTPSNKVTEKGKYVELRCDPISGHTALYWYRQSLGQGPEFLIYFQGTGAADDSGLPNDRFFAVRPEGSVSTLKIQRTERGDSAVYLCASGPGGQETQYFGPGTRLLVL.

CDR3 loop: CASSLEREPSYNEQFF. Written as DNA, the CDR3 is TGTGCCAGCAGCTTAGAGCGGGAGCCCTCCTACAATGAGCAGTTCTTC. This chain uses TRBV11-2 with TRBJ2-1; 7 nucleotides match TRBD2. The V gene's germline CDR1 is SGHAT and CDR2 FQNNGV. Trimming cost V 0 bases and J 0 bases; bases outside gene matches: 2. The CDR3 loop spans 16 amino acids.

With respect to this clonotype: This could be a read error, since a much larger clone is one nucleotide away. The chain employs TRBV7-3 and TRBJ2-3, with D tentatively TRBD1 (6 bases). The DNA end is more similar to TRBJ1-5, so the J call may be wrong. Germline values: CDR1 SGHTA, CDR2 FQGTGA. The CDR3 has 18 amino acids. As DNA, the CDR3 is TGTGCCAGCAGCCAAGGTAGTGGGACACCTGGAGTGACAGATACGCAGCATTTT. Residues: CASSQGSGTPGVTDTQHF.

There are many counts of this clonotype. V usage is TRBV7-6 and J usage is TRBJ2-7; 8 bases align to TRBD1. CDR1 is SGHVS, CDR2 FNYEAQ, per germline. The length of the CDR3 is 15 residues. With 5 bases clipped from V and 2 bases from J, the junction kept 8 bases outside the gene matches. CDR3 DNA: TGTGCCAGCAGCGTAGGGACAGGCCACACCTACGAGCAGTACTTC. Translating it yields CASSVGTGHTYEQYF.

The table lists this clonotype with many counts. V gene TRBV7-9 combines with J gene TRBJ1-6, with D unresolved. CDR1 and CDR2 (germline): SEHNR, FQNEAQ (reference sequence). Trimming shortened V by 0 bases and J by 11 bases, and 11 bases separated the two germline ends. The CDR3 totals 14 residues. In nucleotides, the CDR3 is TGTGCCAGCAGCTTAGCGAGGGAGGGTACACCCCTCCACTTT. This translates into CASSLAREGTPLHF.

This clonotype was seen at least ten times. The chain couples TRBV20-1 to TRBJ1-4; D unresolved. The CDR3 spans 15 residues. V lost 0 bases, J lost 4 bases, and 12 bases lay in between. Germline V gene lookup returns CDR1 DFQATT and CDR2 SNEGSKA (reference sequence). CDR3 amino acids: CSARDITVYNEKLFF. CDR3 coding DNA: TGCAGTGCTAGAGATATTACAGTCTATAATGAAAAACTGTTTTTT.

This clonotype was seen at least ten times. This chain links TRBV6-1 with TRBJ1-4; the D gene is possibly TRBD1 (6 bases). The V end was cut by 2 bases, the J end by 7 bases, with 11 bases between. The germline gives CDR1 MNHNS, CDR2 SASEGT. There are 14 residues in the CDR3. The CDR3 nucleotides are TGTGCCAGCAGTGAACAGGGGTATAGTGAAAAACTGTTTTTT. This translates into CASSEQGYSEKLFF.

This clonotype was recorded at least ten times. J is TRBJ2-1 and V is TRBV27, with D possibly being TRBD2 (6 bases). V lost 0 bases and J lost 6, with 6 bases in between. The V gene's germline CDR1 is MNHEY and CDR2 SMNVEV (reference sequence). The CDR3 runs 13 residues. Here the CDR3 reads CASSLSGGNEQFF. The CDR3 region has the DNA TGTGCCAGCAGTTTATCGGGGGGCAATGAGCAGTTCTTC.

This clonotype occurred many times. The rearrangement links TRBV20-1 to TRBJ1-2, with a weak D call TRBD1 (6 bases). Germline CDR1 is DFQATT and CDR2 is SNEGSKA (reference sequence). There are 14 residues in the CDR3. V was trimmed by 2 bases and J by 5 bases, leaving 15 bases between them. The CDR3 DNA sequence: TGCAGTGCTAGACTTTGGACAGACGTATATGGCTACACCTTC. Protein: CSARLWTDVYGYTF.

This clonotype has ten or more counts. The V and J genes are TRBV20-1 and TRBJ2-7, with TRBD2 identical over 9 bases. The CDR3 is 13 residues long. After removal of 0 bases from V and 6 bases from J, the junction contained 3 bases not matched to a gene. Per the germline V gene, CDR1 is DFQATT and CDR2 is SNEGSKA (reference sequence). The CDR3 DNA reads as TGCAGTGCTAGAGAAGCGGGAGGTTCCGAGCAGTACTTC. Protein product: CSAREAGGSEQYF.

There are many counts of this clonotype. The CDR3 spells CASSLGQGDEQFF. CDR3 sequence (DNA): TGTGCCAGCAGCCTAGGACAGGGGGATGAGCAGTTCTTC. This chain joins TRBV14 and TRBJ2-1, with 10 bases lining up with TRBD1. CDR3 length: 13 amino acids. V was pared by 4 bases and J by 8 bases, with 2 bases of the junction left unmatched. In germline, CDR1 is SGHDN, CDR2 FVKESK. Drawing the rest from reference TRBV14 and TRBJ2-1, the complete variable domain is EAGVTQFPSHSVIEKGQTVTLRCDPISGHDNLYWYRRVMGKEIKFLLHFVKESKQDESGMPNNRFLAERTGGTYSTLKVQPAELEDSGVYFCASSLGQGDEQFFGPGTRLTVL.

This clonotype occurred many times. V usage is TRBV29-1 and J usage is TRBJ2-5; D could derive from TRBD1 or TRBD2 (6 bases each). CDR3 length: 16 amino acids. Germline V gene sequence: CDR1 SQVTM, CDR2 ANQGSEA. Trimming stripped 7 bases from V and 4 bases from J, with 25 bases between. The CDR3 here is CSAVPHTRGGIETQYF. Here the CDR3 DNA reads TGCAGCGCCGTTCCCCACACCAGGGGAGGAATAGAGACCCAGTACTTC.

Worth noting for this clonotype: This could be a read error, since a much larger clone is one nucleotide away. This chain uses TRBV9 with TRBJ1-5; 12 bases align to TRBD1. This CDR3 has 15 residues. The germline gives CDR1 SGDLS, CDR2 YYNGEE. In nucleotides, the CDR3 is TGTGCCAGCAGTTCGGGACAGGGGGCCGAACAGCCCCAGCGTTTT. It yields the protein CASSSGQGAEQPQRF.

There are a few counts of this clonotype. The V call is TRBV30, the J call TRBJ2-1, with 8 bases matching TRBD2. V was clipped by 3 bases and J by 9 bases; unmatched bases: 13. CDR3 size: 15 residues. Germline V lookup: CDR1 GTSNPN, CDR2 SVGIG (reference sequence). The CDR3 bases are TGTGCCTGGAGCTCCGGGACTAGGGGATTGCGTGAGCAGTTCTTC. This sequence encodes CAWSSGTRGLREQFF.

This clonotype was seen many times. The J gene is TRBJ2-7, the V gene TRBV20-1; the match to TRBD2 covers 8 bases. The CDR3 runs to 16 residues. Germline-derived CDR1 and CDR2 are DFQATT and SNEGSKA (reference sequence). V lost 2 bases and J lost 7; bases outside the gene matches: 16. CDR3 coding DNA: TGCAGTGCTAGACCGAGGTTACGGCGGGAGGTACGTGAGCAGTACTTC. Residues: CSARPRLRREVREQYF.

This clonotype occurred many times. The chain joins TRBV20-1 to TRBJ2-7, with 11 bases fitting TRBD2. This CDR3 has 13 residues. Trimming cost V 3 bases and J 5 bases; bases outside gene matches: 3. Germline V CDR1 and CDR2: DFQATT, SNEGSKA (reference sequence). The CDR3 sequence: CSARGGLADEQYF. CDR3 sequence (DNA): TGCAGTGCTAGGGGGGGACTAGCGGACGAGCAGTACTTC.

Concerning this clonotype: Since a much larger clone is just one base distant, this may be a read error. The conserved final phenylalanine or tryptophan is absent from the CDR3, which likely points to a read error. This chain links TRBV15 with TRBJ2-4; 9 bases match TRBD1. The germline CDR1 and CDR2 sequences are LNHNV and YYDKDF (reference sequence). Losses at the gene ends were 0 bases for V and 1 base for J; bases not matched to a gene: 4. The CDR3 spans 17 residues. The CDR3 DNA reads as TGTGCCACCAGCAGAGACGGGACAGGGCTTGCCAAAAACATTCAGTACTAC. It codes for CATSRDGTGLAKNIQYY.

The table lists this clonotype with a few counts. This chain connects TRBV6-1 to TRBJ2-1; tentative D call: TRBD2 (5 bases). The V and J ends lost 8 bases and 2 bases respectively, with 19 bases between them. From germline, CDR1 is MNHNS and CDR2 SASEGT. This CDR3 region has 16 residues. Here the CDR3 reads CASGRRTAGAYNEQFF. CDR3 DNA sequence: TGTGCCAGCGGACGGAGAACGGCCGGGGCCTACAATGAGCAGTTCTTC.